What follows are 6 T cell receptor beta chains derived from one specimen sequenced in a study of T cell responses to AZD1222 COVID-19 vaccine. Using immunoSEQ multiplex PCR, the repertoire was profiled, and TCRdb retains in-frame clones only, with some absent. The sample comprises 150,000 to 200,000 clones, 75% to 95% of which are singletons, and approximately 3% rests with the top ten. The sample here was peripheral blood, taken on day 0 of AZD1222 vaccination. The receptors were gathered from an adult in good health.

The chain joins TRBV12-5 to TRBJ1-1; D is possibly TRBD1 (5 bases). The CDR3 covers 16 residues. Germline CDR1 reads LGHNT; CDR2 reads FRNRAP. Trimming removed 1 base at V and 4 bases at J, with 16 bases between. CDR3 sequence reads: CASGLGAGPRSTEAFF. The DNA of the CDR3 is TGTGCTAGTGGTTTGGGGGCAGGGCCTCGATCCACTGAAGCTTTCTTT.

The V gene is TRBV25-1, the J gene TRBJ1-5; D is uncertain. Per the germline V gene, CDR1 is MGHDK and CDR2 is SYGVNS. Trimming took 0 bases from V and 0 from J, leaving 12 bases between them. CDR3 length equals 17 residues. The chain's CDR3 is CASSEYKVSNSNQPQHF. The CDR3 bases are TGTGCCAGCAGTGAATATAAAGTATCGAATAGCAATCAGCCCCAGCATTTT.

For the CDR3, the DNA is TGTGCCGGATCCGGGACAGTCATCTACAATGAGCAGTTCTTC. Translation gives CAGSGTVIYNEQFF. The chain uses TRBV2 and TRBJ2-1, with 7 positions matching TRBD1. J was trimmed by 3 bases and V by 11 bases; bases with no gene match: 10. The CDR3 is made up of 14 amino acids. Germline assignment: CDR1 SNHLY and CDR2 FYNNEI.

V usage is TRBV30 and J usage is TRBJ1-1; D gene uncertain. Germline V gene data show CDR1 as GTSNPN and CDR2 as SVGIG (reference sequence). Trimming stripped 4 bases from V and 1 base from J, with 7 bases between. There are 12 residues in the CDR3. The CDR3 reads CAWIQKNTEAFF. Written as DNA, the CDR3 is TGTGCCTGGATTCAGAAGAACACTGAAGCTTTCTTT.

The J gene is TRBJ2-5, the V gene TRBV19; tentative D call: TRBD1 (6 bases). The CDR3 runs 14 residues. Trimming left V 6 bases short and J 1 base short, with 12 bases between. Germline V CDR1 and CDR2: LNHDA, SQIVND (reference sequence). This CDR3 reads CASRDTGIQETQYF. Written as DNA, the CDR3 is TGTGCCAGTAGAGACACAGGGATCCAAGAGACCCAGTACTTC.

CDR3 coding DNA: TGTGCCAGCACCCCGACGCCTCAGGGGAGAGAGACCCAGTACTTC. This translates into CASTPTPQGRETQYF. This rearrangement joins TRBV6-5 to TRBJ2-5; D may be TRBD1 (6 bases). Germline CDR1 and CDR2: MNHEY and SVGAGI. V dropped 7 bases and J dropped 4 bases, with 19 bases sitting between them. CDR3 size: 15 residues.